One and the same sample provided the 5 T cell receptor beta chains below, sequenced in a study of vaccination effects on CD4 cells after COVID-19. For these receptors, no antigen is known. Libraries were prepared by immunoSEQ multiplex PCR; TCRdb keeps only in-frame clonotypes and omits some of them. The repertoire has tens of thousands of clones, approximately 79% of them found once; the top ten carry over 4%. ViraFEST expansion of antigen-specific CD4+ T cells with viral peptide pools preceded sequencing. It was after approximately 11 days of culture that CD4+ T cells were isolated. Previously uninfected by SARS-CoV-2, the vaccine recipients also showed negative nucleocapsid antibodies. This sample comprised CD4+ T cells from PBMCs cultured with HCoV-OC43 spike peptides, obtained before COVID-19 vaccination. Subset indicated: HCoV-OC43 spike overlapping peptide pool stimulation. The source is a human donor who received a COVID-19 vaccine.

The V gene is TRBV5-6, the J gene TRBJ1-1; 8 bases agree with TRBD1. Trimming cost V 4 bases and J 1 base; bases outside gene matches: 12. Germline V gene sequence: CDR1 SGHDT, CDR2 YYEEEE. CDR3 length: 17 amino acids. CDR3 amino acids: CASSLGGTGRPNTEAFF. CDR3 DNA sequence: TGTGCCAGCAGCCTAGGTGGGACAGGCCGCCCGAACACTGAAGCTTTCTTT.

The chain employs TRBV19 and TRBJ2-1; D is undetermined. Trimming pared 6 bases from V and 7 bases from J, leaving 13 bases between. In germline, CDR1 is LNHDA, CDR2 SQIVND (reference sequence). The CDR3 contains 13 residues. The CDR3 is CASSGRAWNEQFF. The CDR3, as DNA: TGTGCCAGTAGCGGACGGGCGTGGAATGAGCAGTTCTTC.

Points on this clone: Germline is not matched at one junction end, which may reflect a read error. This rearrangement joins TRBV5-4 to TRBJ2-5; TRBD1 is a possible D gene (5 bases). The CDR3 loop spans 13 amino acids. The germline V gene encodes CDR1 SGHNT and CDR2 YYREEE (reference sequence). CDR3 amino acids: CASTLGPQETQYF. Written as DNA, the CDR3 is TGTGCCAGCACCTTGGGGCCCCAGGAGACCCAGTACTTC.

The rearrangement links TRBV6-1 to TRBJ1-2, with D possibly TRBD1 on 6 matching bases. This CDR3 region has 13 residues. The V end lost 2 bases, the J end lost 2 bases, and 6 bases lay between the germline ends. Germline lookup yields CDR1 MNHNS and CDR2 SASEGT. As DNA, the CDR3 is TGTGCCAGCAGTGAACAGGGGAACTATGGCTACACCTTC. Residues: CASSEQGNYGYTF.

The chain couples TRBV5-6 to TRBJ1-4, with TRBD1 as a possible D gene (5 bases). Germline CDR1 reads SGHDT; CDR2 reads YYEEEE. The CDR3 has 15 residues. V lost 4 bases, J lost 10 bases, and 20 bases lay in between. The CDR3 reads CASSLTGTKGGKLFF. For the CDR3, the DNA is TGTGCCAGCAGCCTCACCGGGACCAAGGGAGGAAAACTGTTTTTT.